The clone carrying this T cell receptor beta chain occurred many times. The sample comes from a study of metastatic and nonmetastatic thyroid tumors. Study in general: Samples came from malignant and benign thyroid patients, and repertoires were compared across blood and tumor or nodule tissue.

Using MiXCR, TCRdb reanalyzed the PCR reads. This sample has around 35,000 clones, with about 15% found just once. Every patient underwent thyroid surgery untreated. This TCR derives from a female donor with papillary thyroid cancer or a benign thyroid nodule (not recorded which). Some clones in this sample may be carry-over from other donors' samples. The sequencing input was blood.

The CDR3 loop reads CSAALQGIGIQYF. Here the CDR3 DNA reads TGCAGTGCTGCTTTACAGGGAATCGGCATTCAGTACTTC. The V gene is TRBV20-1, the J gene TRBJ2-4; D perhaps matches TRBD1 (6 bases). Germline assignment: CDR1 DFQATT and CDR2 SNEGSKA (reference sequence). CDR3 length: 13 amino acids. Deletions cut 5 bases from V and 9 bases from J, with 17 bases between.